These T cell receptor beta chains were read from a single sample in a study of OX40 agonist ivuxolimab in advanced cancers. Generated by immunoSEQ multiplex PCR, the TCRdb table keeps only in-frame clones and is missing some. This sample has 30,000 to 40,000 clones, with around four fifths found just once. The sample in question was CD4+ or CD8+ T cells sorted from blood, obtained in a trial of the OX40 agonist ivuxolimab. The receptors derive from an adult with an advanced solid tumor such as melanoma, head and neck, liver or kidney cancer. The CDR3 runs from the conserved cysteine through the conserved F or W. D genes are given only for firm matches.

d_gene	v_gene	j_gene	CDR3aa
.	TRBV11-1	TRBJ1-1	CASSPTLVWGSTEAFF
TRBD1	TRBV2	TRBJ1-5	CASRGTGGGQPQHF
.	TRBV30	TRBJ1-1	CALITGNTEAFF
.	TRBV7-6	TRBJ2-7	CASSLDAGVVRYEQYF
TRBD1	TRBV10-1	TRBJ1-1	CASSETRDRGNINTTLNTEAFF
.	TRBV20-1	TRBJ1-4	CSAFGISELFF
.	TRBV7-9	TRBJ1-1	CASSFVGETTEAFF
.	TRBV30	TRBJ1-2	CAWSDEGFYGYTF
.	TRBV10-1	TRBJ1-1	CASSTPELIMNTEAFF
.	TRBV19	TRBJ1-5	CASSISGRQPQHF
.	TRBV10-3	TRBJ2-7	CAISGIEFNYEQYF
TRBD2	TRBV4-1	TRBJ2-1	CASSQAPSSGREQFF
TRBD1	TRBV19	TRBJ2-7	CASRDSFTYEQYF
TRBD2	TRBV5-4	TRBJ2-1	CASSYRLAGGNEQFF
.	TRBV5-4	TRBJ2-7	CASSTPLAGQVKLGEQYF
TRBD1	TRBV6-1	TRBJ2-7	CASSEMGQGFYEQYF
TRBD2	TRBV28	TRBJ2-3	CASSAGGVTDTQYF
TRBD2	TRBV19	TRBJ2-1	CASSTTSRDYLYNEQFF
TRBD1	TRBV4-1	TRBJ2-1	CASSYQQGWQNEQFF
TRBD1	TRBV2	TRBJ1-4	CASSGRDREINAKLFF
TRBD1	TRBV7-6	TRBJ2-7	CASSFGQGTYEQYF
TRBD2	TRBV30	TRBJ2-7	CAWSLGGGLGEQYF
.	TRBV19	TRBJ1-5	CASSPIPLSNQPQHF
TRBD1	TRBV7-6	TRBJ1-6	CASSTRTGLDSPLHF
.	TRBV7-3	TRBJ2-7	CASSPGASYEQYF
.	TRBV10-3	TRBJ1-1	CAISDESTGARTEAFF
TRBD1	TRBV25-1	TRBJ1-1	CASSGQGPNTEAFF
.	TRBV15	TRBJ1-2	CATSRVGGDLYGYTF
TRBD1	TRBV9	TRBJ1-1	CASSVARGLDTEAFF
.	TRBV7-9	TRBJ2-2	CASSDPNTGELFF
.	TRBV4-3	TRBJ2-1	CASSQDIGGTYNEQFF
.	TRBV6-1	TRBJ2-2	CAIGDVERGELFF
TRBD1	TRBV13	TRBJ2-1	CASLGTGRNEQFF
.	TRBV30	TRBJ1-4	CAWSEGVNEKLFF
TRBD1	TRBV7-3	TRBJ1-1	CASSMDRMNTEAFF
.	TRBV6-1	TRBJ2-7	CASSPGLDQYEQYF
.	TRBV18	TRBJ2-5	CASSPLTEGEETQYF
.	TRBV27	TRBJ2-3	CASSLMGPHTDTQYF
TRBD1	TRBV19	TRBJ1-2	CASYRGTYGYTF
.	TRBV4-1	TRBJ2-3	CASSQVGGSYTDTQYF
TRBD1	TRBV12-5	TRBJ1-1	CASGTGGPTEAFF
.	TRBV28	TRBJ1-6	CASSSGGGSSPLHF
.	TRBV7-7	TRBJ2-1	CASSLLNDGLNEQFF